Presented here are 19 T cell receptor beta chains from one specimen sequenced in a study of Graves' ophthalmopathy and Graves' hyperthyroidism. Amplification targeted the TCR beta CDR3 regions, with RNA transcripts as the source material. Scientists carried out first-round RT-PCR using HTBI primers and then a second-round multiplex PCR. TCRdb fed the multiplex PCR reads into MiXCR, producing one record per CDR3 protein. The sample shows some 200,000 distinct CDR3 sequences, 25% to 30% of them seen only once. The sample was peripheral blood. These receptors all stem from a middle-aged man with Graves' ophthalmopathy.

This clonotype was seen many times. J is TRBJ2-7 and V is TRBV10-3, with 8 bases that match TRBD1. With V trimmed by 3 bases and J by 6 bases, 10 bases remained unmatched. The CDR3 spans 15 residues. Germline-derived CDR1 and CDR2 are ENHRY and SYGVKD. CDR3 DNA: TGTGCCATCAGTGACACACCAGGGGGCCGGGGCGAGCAGTACTTC. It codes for CAISDTPGGRGEQYF.

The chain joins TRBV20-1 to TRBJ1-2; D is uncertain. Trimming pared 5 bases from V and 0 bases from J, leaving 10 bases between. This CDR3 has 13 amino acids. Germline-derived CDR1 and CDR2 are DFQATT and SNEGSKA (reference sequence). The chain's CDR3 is CSALRQANYGYTF. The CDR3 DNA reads TGCAGTGCTTTAAGACAAGCTAACTATGGCTACACCTTC.

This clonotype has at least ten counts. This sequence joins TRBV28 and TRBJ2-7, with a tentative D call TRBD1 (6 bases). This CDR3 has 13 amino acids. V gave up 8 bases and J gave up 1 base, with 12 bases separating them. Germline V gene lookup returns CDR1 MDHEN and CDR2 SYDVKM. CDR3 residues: CASDRGGSYEQYF. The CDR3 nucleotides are TGTGCCAGCGACCGAGGGGGTTCCTACGAGCAGTACTTC.

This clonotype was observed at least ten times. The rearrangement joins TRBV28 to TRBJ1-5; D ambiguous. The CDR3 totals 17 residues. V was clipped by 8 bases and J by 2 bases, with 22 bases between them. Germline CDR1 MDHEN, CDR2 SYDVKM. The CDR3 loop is CASQPDLGGVRNQPQHF. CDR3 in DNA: TGTGCCAGCCAACCCGACCTAGGTGGGGTCCGCAATCAGCCCCAGCATTTT.

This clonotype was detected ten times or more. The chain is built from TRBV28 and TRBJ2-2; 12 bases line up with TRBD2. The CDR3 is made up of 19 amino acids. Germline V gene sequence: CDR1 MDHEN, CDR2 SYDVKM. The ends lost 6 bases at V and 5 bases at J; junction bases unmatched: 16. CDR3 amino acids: CASSLGWLAGGAVTGELFF. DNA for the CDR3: TGTGCCAGCAGCCTGGGGTGGCTAGCGGGAGGGGCAGTTACCGGGGAGCTGTTTTTT.

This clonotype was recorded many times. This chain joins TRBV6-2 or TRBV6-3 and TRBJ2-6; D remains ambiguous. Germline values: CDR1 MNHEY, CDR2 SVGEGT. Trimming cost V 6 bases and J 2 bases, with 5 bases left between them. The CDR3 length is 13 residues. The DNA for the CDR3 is TGTGCCAGCAGAGTTGCTGGGGCCAACGTCCTGACTTTC. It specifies CASRVAGANVLTF.

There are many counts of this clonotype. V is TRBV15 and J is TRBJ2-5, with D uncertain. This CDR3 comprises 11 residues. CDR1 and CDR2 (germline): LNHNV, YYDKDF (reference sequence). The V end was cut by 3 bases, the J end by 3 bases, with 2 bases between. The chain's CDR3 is CATSREETQYF. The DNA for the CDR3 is TGTGCCACCAGCAGGGAAGAGACCCAGTACTTC.

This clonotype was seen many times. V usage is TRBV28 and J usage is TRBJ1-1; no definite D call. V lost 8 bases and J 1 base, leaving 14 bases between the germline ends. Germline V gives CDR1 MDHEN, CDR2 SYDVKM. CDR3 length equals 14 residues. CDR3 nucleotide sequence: TGTGCCAGCGGATTAAAGGGAGAGAACACTGAAGCTTTCTTT. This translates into CASGLKGENTEAFF.

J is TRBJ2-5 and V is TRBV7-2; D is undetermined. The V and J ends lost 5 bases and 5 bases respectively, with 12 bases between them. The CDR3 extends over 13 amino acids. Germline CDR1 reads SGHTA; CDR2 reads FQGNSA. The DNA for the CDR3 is TGTGCCAGCAGCCCATCTGCCGGGGAGACCCAGTACTTC. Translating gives CASSPSAGETQYF. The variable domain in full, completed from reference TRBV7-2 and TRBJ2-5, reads GAGVSQSPSNKVTEKGKDVELRCDPISGHTALYWYRQSLGQGLEFLIYFQGNSAPDKSGLPSDRFSAERTGGSVSTLTIQRTQQEDSAVYLCASSPSAGETQYFGPGTRLLVL.

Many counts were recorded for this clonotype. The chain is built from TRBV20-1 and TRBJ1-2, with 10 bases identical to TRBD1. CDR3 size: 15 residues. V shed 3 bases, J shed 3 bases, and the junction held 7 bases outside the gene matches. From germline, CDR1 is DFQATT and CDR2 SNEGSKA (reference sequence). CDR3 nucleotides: TGCAGTGCTAGCAGGGGACAGGGGATTGACTATGGCTACACCTTC. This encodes CSASRGQGIDYGYTF.

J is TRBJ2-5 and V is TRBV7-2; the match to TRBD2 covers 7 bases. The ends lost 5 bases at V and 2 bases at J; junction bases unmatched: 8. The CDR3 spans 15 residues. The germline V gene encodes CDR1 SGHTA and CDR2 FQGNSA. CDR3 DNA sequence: TGTGCCAGCAGCGACGTTGGGGGGGGACAAGAGACCCAGTACTTC. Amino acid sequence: CASSDVGGGQETQYF.

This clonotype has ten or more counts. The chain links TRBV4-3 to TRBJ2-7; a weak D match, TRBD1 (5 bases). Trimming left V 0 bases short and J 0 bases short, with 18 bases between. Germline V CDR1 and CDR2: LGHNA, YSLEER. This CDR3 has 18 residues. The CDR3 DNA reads TGCGCCAGCAGCCAAGAACAAACGGGTAGGGGTCTCTCCTACGAGCAGTACTTC. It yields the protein CASSQEQTGRGLSYEQYF.

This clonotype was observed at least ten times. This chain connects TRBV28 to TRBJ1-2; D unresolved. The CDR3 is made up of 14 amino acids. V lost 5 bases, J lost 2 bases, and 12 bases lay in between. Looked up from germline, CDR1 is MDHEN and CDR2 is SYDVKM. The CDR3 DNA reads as TGTGCCAGCAGTGGATCAAACTTCAACTATGGCTACACCTTC. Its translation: CASSGSNFNYGYTF.

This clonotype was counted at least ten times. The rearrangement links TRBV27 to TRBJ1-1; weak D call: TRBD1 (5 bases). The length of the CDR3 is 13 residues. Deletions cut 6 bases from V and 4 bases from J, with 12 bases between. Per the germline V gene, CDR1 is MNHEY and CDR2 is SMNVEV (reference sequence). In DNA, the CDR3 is TGTGCCAGCAGGTACAGGAAGGTCACTGAAGCTTTCTTT. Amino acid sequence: CASRYRKVTEAFF.

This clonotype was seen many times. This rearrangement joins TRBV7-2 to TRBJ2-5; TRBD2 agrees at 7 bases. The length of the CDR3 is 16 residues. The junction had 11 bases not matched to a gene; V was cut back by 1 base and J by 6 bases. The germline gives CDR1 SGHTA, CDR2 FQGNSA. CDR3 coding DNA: TGTGCCAGCAGCTTAGACGGGCTAGCGGTTATGAAGACCCAGTACTTC. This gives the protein CASSLDGLAVMKTQYF.

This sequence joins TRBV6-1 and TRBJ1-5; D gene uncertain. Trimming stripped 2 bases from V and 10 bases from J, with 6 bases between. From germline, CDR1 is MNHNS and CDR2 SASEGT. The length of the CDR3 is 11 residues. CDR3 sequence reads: CASSEFLPQHF. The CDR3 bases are TGTGCCAGCAGTGAATTTTTACCCCAGCATTTT.

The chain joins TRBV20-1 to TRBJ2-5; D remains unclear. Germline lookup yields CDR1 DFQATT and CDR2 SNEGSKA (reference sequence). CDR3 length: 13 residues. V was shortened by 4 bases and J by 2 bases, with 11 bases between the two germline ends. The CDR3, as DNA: TGCAGTGCTAATAGCCAGCCACAAGAGACCCAGTACTTC. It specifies CSANSQPQETQYF.

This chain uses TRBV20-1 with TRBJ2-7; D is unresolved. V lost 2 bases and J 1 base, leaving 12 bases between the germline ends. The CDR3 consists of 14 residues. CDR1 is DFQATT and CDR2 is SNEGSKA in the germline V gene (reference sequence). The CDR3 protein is CSARFWGASYEQYF. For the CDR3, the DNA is TGCAGTGCTAGATTTTGGGGTGCATCCTACGAGCAGTACTTC.

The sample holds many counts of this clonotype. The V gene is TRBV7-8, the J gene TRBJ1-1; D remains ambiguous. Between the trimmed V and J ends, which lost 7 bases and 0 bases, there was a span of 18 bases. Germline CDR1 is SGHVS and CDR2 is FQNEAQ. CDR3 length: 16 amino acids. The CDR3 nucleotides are TGTGCCAGCAACCTGGATGCTAGATTGGTGAACACTGAAGCTTTCTTT. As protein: CASNLDARLVNTEAFF.